The clone carrying this T cell receptor beta chain was seen at least ten times. The data derive from a study of identical twins. TCRdb itself ran the 5' RACE reads through MiXCR, one entry per CDR3 protein. The data contain 600,000 to 800,000 distinct CDR3 sequences, approximately 22% of them singletons. The CDR3 is 16 residues long. With 2 bases removed from V and 2 bases from J, the gap between germline ends came to 16 bases. Per germline, CDR1 MNHNS and CDR2 SASEGT. Another study also made use of these data, one on T cells expressing NK-cell markers. As that report states: In the group of eight sequenced donors, seven were HCMV-seropositive and one was seronegative.

The sequenced sample consisted of PBMCs. The source of this sequence is a young woman in good health. The rearrangement uses TRBV6-1 and TRBJ2-7; D is unresolved. The CDR3 bases are TGTGCCAGCAGTGAATTGACCGGGTTCCCCACCTACGAGCAGTACTTC. Its translation: CASSELTGFPTYEQYF.